This TCR beta chain comes out of a study of cytomegalovirus exposure and HLA in healthy donors. 60 Vbeta and 13 Jbeta primers were used in PCR. TCRdb's table, derived via immunoSEQ multiplex PCR, lists solely in-frame clones and lacks some. The table records approximately 140,000 clones, about 80% of them present only once. With V trimmed by 2 bases and J by 6 bases, 7 bases remained unmatched. This CDR3 spans 14 amino acids. Germline assignment: CDR1 GTSNPN and CDR2 SVGIG (reference sequence). The sequencing input was PBMCs. This TCR derives from a girl aged 2 to 9 in good health and CMV-seronegative. The V call is TRBV30, the J call TRBJ2-7; 10 bases align to TRBD2. CDR3 in amino acids: CAWSPIAGGSEQYF. CDR3 DNA: TGTGCCTGGAGTCCAATAGCGGGAGGTAGCGAGCAGTACTTC.